A single sample is the source of the 16 T cell receptor beta chains below, sequenced in a study of blood T cell repertoires in COVID-19. Profiled with immunoSEQ multiplex PCR; TCRdb holds only in-frame clones, not every one. Of approximately 200,000 clones in the sample, approximately 80% were seen once. Sequenced: PBMCs or T cells enriched from blood (not recorded which). The receptors were gathered from a woman aged 40 to 50 with acute COVID-19.

This sequence joins TRBV25-1 and TRBJ2-7; 9 bases map to TRBD1. V lost 4 bases and J lost 7; bases outside the gene matches: 14. Germline CDR1 and CDR2: MGHDK and SYGVNS. The CDR3 loop spans 16 amino acids. The CDR3 region has the DNA TGTGCCAGCAGTGCACTCCCGGGACAGGGAGGGTTGGAGCAGTACTTC. Encoded protein: CASSALPGQGGLEQYF.

The chain combines TRBV19 with TRBJ2-3, with D possibly TRBD2 on 5 matching bases. Germline values: CDR1 LNHDA, CDR2 SQIVND (reference sequence). V shed 7 bases and J shed 2 bases, with 19 bases lying between them. This CDR3 has 16 amino acids. The CDR3 loop is CASTLGRVWDTDTQYF. CDR3 DNA: TGTGCCAGTACCCTGGGGAGAGTCTGGGACACAGATACGCAGTATTTT.

The chain links TRBV7-2 to TRBJ2-1; D possibly corresponds to TRBD2 (6 bases). Germline CDR1 SGHTA, CDR2 FQGNSA. The CDR3 covers 16 residues. Trimming removed 1 base at V and 7 bases at J, with 17 bases between. In DNA, the CDR3 is TGTGCCAGCAGCTTAGATGGAGGGACTCTGGGGAATGAGCAGTTCTTC. Translation gives CASSLDGGTLGNEQFF. Based on the CDR3 plus reference TRBV7-2 and TRBJ2-1, the full variable domain is GAGVSQSPSNKVTEKGKDVELRCDPISGHTALYWYRQSLGQGLEFLIYFQGNSAPDKSGLPSDRFSAERTGGSVSTLTIQRTQQEDSAVYLCASSLDGGTLGNEQFFGPGTRLTVL.

This clone has more than one count but fewer than ten. The CDR3 is CASSLGNPGLAGFTDTQYF. CDR3 nucleotide sequence: TGTGCCAGCAGCTTAGGCAACCCGGGACTAGCGGGATTCACAGATACGCAGTATTTT. This chain uses TRBV7-2 with TRBJ2-3; 13 nucleotides line up with TRBD2. Per germline, CDR1 SGHTA and CDR2 FQGNSA. Trimming at V came to 1 base and at J to 2 bases, leaving 9 bases not matched to a gene. The CDR3 is made up of 19 amino acids. The variable domain in full, completed from reference TRBV7-2 and TRBJ2-3, reads GAGVSQSPSNKVTEKGKDVELRCDPISGHTALYWYRQSLGQGLEFLIYFQGNSAPDKSGLPSDRFSAERTGGSVSTLTIQRTQQEDSAVYLCASSLGNPGLAGFTDTQYFGPGTRLTVL.

The chain combines TRBV5-1 with TRBJ1-1; D gene uncertain. CDR1 is SGHRS and CDR2 is YFSETQ in the germline V gene. The CDR3 has 15 residues. The V end was cut by 4 bases, the J end by 1 base, with 14 bases between. CDR3 loop: CASSLGGRANTEAFF. CDR3 nucleotides: TGCGCCAGCAGCCTGGGTGGGAGGGCGAACACTGAAGCTTTCTTT.

The V and J genes are TRBV10-3 and TRBJ1-3, with 8 bases fitting TRBD1. Germline trimming cut 2 bases from V and 1 base from J; bases unmatched to any gene: 7. There are 17 residues in the CDR3. The germline V gene encodes CDR1 ENHRY and CDR2 SYGVKD. The CDR3 sequence is CAISETRQGNSGNTIYF. CDR3 DNA: TGTGCCATCAGTGAGACGCGACAGGGGAATTCTGGAAACACCATATATTTT.

V is TRBV30 and J is TRBJ1-2; possible D gene TRBD1, 6 bases. Deletions cut 2 bases from V and 6 bases from J, with 13 bases between. This CDR3 is 13 amino acids long. From germline, CDR1 is GTSNPN and CDR2 SVGIG (reference sequence). For the CDR3, the DNA is TGTGCCTGGAGTTCGAGACAGGACGATGGCTACACCTTC. Protein product: CAWSSRQDDGYTF.

The sample holds a few counts of this clone. The chain uses TRBV19 and TRBJ2-1, with 8 bases aligning to TRBD2. With V trimmed by 6 bases and J by 4 bases, 5 bases remained unmatched. This CDR3 spans 14 amino acids. CDR1 and CDR2 from the germline V gene are LNHDA and SQIVND (reference sequence). This CDR3 is CASRAGAGYNEQFF. The CDR3 DNA is TGTGCCAGTAGAGCGGGAGCCGGGTACAATGAGCAGTTCTTC.

The rearrangement joins TRBV29-1 to TRBJ2-6, with TRBD2 identical over 7 bases. This CDR3 comprises 13 residues. CDR1 and CDR2 (germline): SQVTM, ANQGSEA. Unmatched junction bases numbered 1, after V lost 6 bases and J lost 2 bases. The CDR3 loop reads CSVGTTGANVLTF. The CDR3, as DNA: TGCAGCGTCGGGACTACTGGGGCCAACGTCCTGACTTTC. Combining the CDR3 with reference TRBV29-1 and TRBJ2-6 gives the whole variable domain SAVISQKPSRDICQRGTSLTIQCQVDSQVTMMFWYRQQPGQSLTLIATANQGSEATYESGFVIDKFPISRPNLTFSTLTVSNMSPEDSSIYLCSVGTTGANVLTFGAGSRLTVL.

The gene calls are TRBV27 and TRBJ1-5; TRBD1 matches at 8 bases. Trimming cost V 2 bases and J 4 bases; bases outside gene matches: 7. The germline V gene has CDR1 MNHEY and CDR2 SMNVEV (reference sequence). This CDR3 is 16 amino acids long. The CDR3 loop is CASSLVSGQGNQPQHF. In DNA form, the CDR3 reads TGTGCCAGCAGTTTAGTTTCCGGACAGGGTAATCAGCCCCAGCATTTT.

V is TRBV29-1 and J is TRBJ2-7; 9 bases line up with TRBD1. The V segment lost 7 bases and the J segment 2 bases; nucleotides outside the gene matches: 9. The CDR3 is made up of 14 amino acids. Germline V lookup: CDR1 SQVTM, CDR2 ANQGSEA. The CDR3 bases are TGCAGCGCCCTTGGGACAGGGCTCACCTACGAGCAGTACTTC. This encodes CSALGTGLTYEQYF.

The table lists this clone with a count of one. The J gene is TRBJ1-1, the V gene TRBV5-6; 9 bases are a match to TRBD1. This CDR3 is 18 amino acids long. Germline loops: CDR1 SGHDT, CDR2 YYEEEE. The ends lost 2 bases at V and 0 bases at J; junction bases unmatched: 11. CDR3 DNA: TGTGCCAGCAGCTTCGGACAGGGGCTAATATTACTGAACACTGAAGCTTTCTTT. This encodes CASSFGQGLILLNTEAFF.

V and J are TRBV5-1 and TRBJ2-7; no clear D. Trimming left V 2 bases short and J 5 bases short, with 11 bases between. This CDR3 has 13 residues. Looked up from germline, CDR1 is SGHRS and CDR2 is YFSETQ. The CDR3 reads CASSFGRPDEQYF. The DNA of the CDR3 is TGCGCCAGCAGCTTCGGCAGGCCCGACGAGCAGTACTTC.

The chain uses TRBV9 and TRBJ2-5; the match to TRBD2 covers 16 bases. The V and J ends lost 4 bases and 2 bases, in that order; junction bases with no gene match: 5. The germline gives CDR1 SGDLS, CDR2 YYNGEE. The CDR3 sequence is 17 residues long. Here the CDR3 DNA reads TGTGCCAGCAGCCTGGGGACTAGCGGGGGGGCTCAAGAGACCCAGTACTTC. The encoded protein is CASSLGTSGGAQETQYF.

This clone was seen just once. The CDR3 region has the DNA TGTGCCAGCAGCTTATACAGGGCCCTTACCGCTAGCACAGATACGCAGTATTTT. Amino acids: CASSLYRALTASTDTQYF. The chain uses TRBV5-4 and TRBJ2-3, with a weak D call TRBD1 (6 bases). Trimming cost V 2 bases and J 0 bases, with 19 bases left between them. The V gene's germline CDR1 is SGHNT and CDR2 YYREEE (reference sequence). The CDR3 length is 18 residues.

The chain has TRBV5-1 and TRBJ1-1; D might be TRBD1 (5 bases). Germline CDR1 and CDR2: SGHRS and YFSETQ. Trimming stripped 4 bases from V and 7 bases from J, with 17 bases between. This CDR3 is built from 14 residues. The CDR3, as DNA: TGCGCCAGCAGCCTCGGAAGGGGTCGGAGTGAAGCTTTCTTT. It codes for CASSLGRGRSEAFF.